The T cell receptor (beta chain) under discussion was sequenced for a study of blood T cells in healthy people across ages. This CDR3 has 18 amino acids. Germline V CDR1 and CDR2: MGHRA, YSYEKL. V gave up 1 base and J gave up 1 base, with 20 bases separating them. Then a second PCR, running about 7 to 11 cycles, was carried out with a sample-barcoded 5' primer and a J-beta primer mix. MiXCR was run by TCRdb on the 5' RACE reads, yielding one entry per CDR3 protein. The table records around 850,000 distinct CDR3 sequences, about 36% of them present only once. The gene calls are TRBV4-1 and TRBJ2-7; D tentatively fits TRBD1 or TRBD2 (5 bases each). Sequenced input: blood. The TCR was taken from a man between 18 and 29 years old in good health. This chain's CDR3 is CASSQAPWSPGASYEQYF. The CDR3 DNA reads TGCGCCAGCAGCCAAGCCCCGTGGTCGCCCGGGGCTTCCTACGAGCAGTACTTC.